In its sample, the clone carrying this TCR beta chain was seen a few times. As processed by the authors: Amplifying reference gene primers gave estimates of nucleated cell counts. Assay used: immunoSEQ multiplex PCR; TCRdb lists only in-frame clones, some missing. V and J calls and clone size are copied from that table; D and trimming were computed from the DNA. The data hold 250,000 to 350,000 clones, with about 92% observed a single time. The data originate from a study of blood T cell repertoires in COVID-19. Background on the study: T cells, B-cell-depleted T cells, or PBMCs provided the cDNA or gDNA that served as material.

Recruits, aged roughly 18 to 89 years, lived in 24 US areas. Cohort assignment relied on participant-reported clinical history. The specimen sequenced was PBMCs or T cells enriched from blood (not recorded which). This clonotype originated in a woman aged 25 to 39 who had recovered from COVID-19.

The CDR3 protein is CASSGGTGRTEAFF. CDR3 sequence (DNA): TGCGCCAGCAGCGGGGGGACAGGGAGGACTGAAGCTTTCTTT. The rearrangement uses TRBV5-1 and TRBJ1-1, with 9 bases fitting TRBD1. CDR3 length equals 14 residues. Trimming at V came to 4 bases and at J to 5 bases, leaving 6 bases not matched to a gene. The V gene's germline CDR1 is SGHRS and CDR2 YFSETQ.